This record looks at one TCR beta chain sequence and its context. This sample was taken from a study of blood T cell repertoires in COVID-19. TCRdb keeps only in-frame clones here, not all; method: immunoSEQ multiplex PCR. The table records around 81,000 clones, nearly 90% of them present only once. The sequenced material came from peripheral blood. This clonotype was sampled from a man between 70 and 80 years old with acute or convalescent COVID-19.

The chain's CDR3 is CASSQVAAGLAGVRAETQYF. CDR3 coding DNA: TGTGCCAGCAGCCAAGTGGCCGCGGGACTAGCGGGGGTCCGGGCGGAGACCCAGTACTTC. The rearrangement uses TRBV3-1 (or the pseudogene TRBV3-2) and TRBJ2-5; 14 bases map to TRBD2. J lost 5 bases, V lost 1 base, and 15 bases had no gene match. The length of the CDR3 is 20 residues. Germline CDR1 and CDR2: LGHDT and YNNKEL (reference sequence).